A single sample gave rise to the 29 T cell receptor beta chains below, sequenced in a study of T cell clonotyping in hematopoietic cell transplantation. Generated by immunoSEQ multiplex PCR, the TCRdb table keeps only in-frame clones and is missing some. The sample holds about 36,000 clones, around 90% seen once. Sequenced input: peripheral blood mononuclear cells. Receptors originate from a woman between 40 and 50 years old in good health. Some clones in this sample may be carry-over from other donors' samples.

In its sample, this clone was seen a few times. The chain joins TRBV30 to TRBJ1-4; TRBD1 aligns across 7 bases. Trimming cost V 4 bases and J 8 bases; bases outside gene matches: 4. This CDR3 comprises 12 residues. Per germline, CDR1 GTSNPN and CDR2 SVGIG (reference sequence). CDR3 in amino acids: CAWNRGSEKLFF. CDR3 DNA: TGTGCCTGGAACAGGGGATCCGAAAAACTGTTTTTT.

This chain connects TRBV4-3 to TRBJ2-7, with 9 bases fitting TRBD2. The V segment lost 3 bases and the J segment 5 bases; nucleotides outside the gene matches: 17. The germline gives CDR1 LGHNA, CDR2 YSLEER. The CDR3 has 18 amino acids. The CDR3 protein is CASSQEAGGGSLPHEQYF. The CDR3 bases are TGCGCCAGCAGCCAGGAAGCGGGGGGCGGGAGCCTGCCCCACGAGCAGTACTTC.

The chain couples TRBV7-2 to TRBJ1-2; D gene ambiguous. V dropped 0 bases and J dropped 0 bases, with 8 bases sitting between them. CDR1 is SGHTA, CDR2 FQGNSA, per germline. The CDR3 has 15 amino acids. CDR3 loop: CASSLAQPSNYGYTF. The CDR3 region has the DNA TGTGCCAGCAGCTTAGCCCAGCCTTCTAACTATGGCTACACCTTC.

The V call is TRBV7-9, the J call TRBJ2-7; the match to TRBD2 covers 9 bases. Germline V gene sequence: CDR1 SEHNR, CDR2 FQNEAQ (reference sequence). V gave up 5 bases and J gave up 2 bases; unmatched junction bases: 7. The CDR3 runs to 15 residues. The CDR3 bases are TGTGCCAGCAGCGGTACTAGCGGGCGCCCCTACGAGCAGTACTTC. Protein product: CASSGTSGRPYEQYF.

This CDR3 reads CASTLGGDGSYEQYF. DNA of the CDR3: TGTGCCAGCACCCTCGGAGGGGACGGGTCCTACGAGCAGTACTTC. The V and J genes are TRBV27 and TRBJ2-7, with a weak D call TRBD2 (6 bases). V shed 7 bases and J shed 1 base, with 17 bases lying between them. The CDR3 has 15 residues. CDR1 is MNHEY and CDR2 is SMNVEV in the germline V gene (reference sequence).

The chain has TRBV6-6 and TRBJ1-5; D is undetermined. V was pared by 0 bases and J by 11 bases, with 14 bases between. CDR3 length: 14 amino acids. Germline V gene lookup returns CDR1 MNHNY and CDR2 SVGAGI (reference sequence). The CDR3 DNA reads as TGTGCCAGCAGTTACTCGAACATGGGATCAGCCCAGCATTTT. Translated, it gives CASSYSNMGSAQHF.

The CDR3 loop is CASSLDTGNTDTQYF. In nucleotides, the CDR3 is TGTGCCAGCAGCTTAGATACAGGGAACACAGATACGCAGTATTTT. V and J are TRBV11-3 and TRBJ2-3; D is possibly TRBD1 (6 bases). CDR3 size: 15 residues. Germline V gene sequence: CDR1 SGHNT, CDR2 YENEEA. Trimming stripped 0 bases from V and 2 bases from J, with 9 bases between.

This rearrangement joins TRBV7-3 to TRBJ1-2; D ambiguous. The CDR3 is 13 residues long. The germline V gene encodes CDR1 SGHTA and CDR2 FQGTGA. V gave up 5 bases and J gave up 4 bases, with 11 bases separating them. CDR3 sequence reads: CASSPARGYGYTF. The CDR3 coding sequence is TGTGCCAGCAGCCCGGCCCGGGGCTATGGCTACACCTTC.

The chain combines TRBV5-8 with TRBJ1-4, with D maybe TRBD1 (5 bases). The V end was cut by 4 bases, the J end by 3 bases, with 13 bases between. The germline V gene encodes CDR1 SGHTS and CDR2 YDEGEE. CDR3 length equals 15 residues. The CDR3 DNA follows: TGTGCCAGCAGCACGATGGGGGTTCCTAATGAAAAACTGTTTTTT. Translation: CASSTMGVPNEKLFF.

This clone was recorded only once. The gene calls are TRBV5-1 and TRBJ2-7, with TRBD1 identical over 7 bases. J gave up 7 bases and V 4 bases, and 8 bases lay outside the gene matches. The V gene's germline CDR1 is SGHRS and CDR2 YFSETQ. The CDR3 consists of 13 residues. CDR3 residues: CASSLQGPGEQYF. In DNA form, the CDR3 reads TGCGCCAGCAGCCTACAGGGGCCGGGGGAGCAGTACTTC.

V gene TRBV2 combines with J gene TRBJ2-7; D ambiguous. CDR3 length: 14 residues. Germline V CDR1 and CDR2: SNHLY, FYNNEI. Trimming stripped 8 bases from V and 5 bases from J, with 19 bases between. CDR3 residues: CASRPVGGSDEQYF. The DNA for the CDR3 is TGTGCCAGCCGACCGGTGGGTGGGTCGGACGAGCAGTACTTC.

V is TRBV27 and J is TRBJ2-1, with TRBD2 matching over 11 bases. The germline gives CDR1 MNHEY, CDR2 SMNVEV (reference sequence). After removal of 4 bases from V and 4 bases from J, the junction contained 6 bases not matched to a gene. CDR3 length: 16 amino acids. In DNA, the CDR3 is TGTGCCAGCAGTTATATTAGCGGGAGGGGATACAATGAGCAGTTCTTC. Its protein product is CASSYISGRGYNEQFF.

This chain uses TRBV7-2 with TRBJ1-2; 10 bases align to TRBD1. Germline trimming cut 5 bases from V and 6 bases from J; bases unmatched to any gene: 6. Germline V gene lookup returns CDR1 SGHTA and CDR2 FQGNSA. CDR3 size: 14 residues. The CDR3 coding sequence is TGTGCCAGCAGCCGACGGGACAGGGGACATGGCTACACCTTC. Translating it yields CASSRRDRGHGYTF.

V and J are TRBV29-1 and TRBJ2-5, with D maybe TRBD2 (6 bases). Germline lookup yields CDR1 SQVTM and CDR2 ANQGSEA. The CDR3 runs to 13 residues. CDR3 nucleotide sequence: TGCACCCCCTGGTGCGGGAACGGAGAGACCCAGTACTTC. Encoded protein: CTPWCGNGETQYF.

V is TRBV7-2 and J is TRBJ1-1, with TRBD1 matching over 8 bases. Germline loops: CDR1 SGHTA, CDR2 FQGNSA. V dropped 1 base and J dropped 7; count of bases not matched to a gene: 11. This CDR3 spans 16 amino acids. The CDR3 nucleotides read TGTGCCAGCAGCTTAGATGTGACAGGGGATAATATTGAAGCTTTCTTT. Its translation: CASSLDVTGDNIEAFF. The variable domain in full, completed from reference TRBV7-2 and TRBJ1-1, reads GAGVSQSPSNKVTEKGKDVELRCDPISGHTALYWYRQSLGQGLEFLIYFQGNSAPDKSGLPSDRFSAERTGGSVSTLTIQRTQQEDSAVYLCASSLDVTGDNIEAFFGQGTRLTVV.

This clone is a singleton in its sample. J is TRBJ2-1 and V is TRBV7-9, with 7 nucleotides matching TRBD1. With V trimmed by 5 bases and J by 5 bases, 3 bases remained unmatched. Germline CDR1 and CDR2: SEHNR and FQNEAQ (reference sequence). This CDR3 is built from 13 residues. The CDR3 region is CASSLGTDNEQFF. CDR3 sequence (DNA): TGTGCCAGCAGCCTGGGGACAGACAATGAGCAGTTCTTC. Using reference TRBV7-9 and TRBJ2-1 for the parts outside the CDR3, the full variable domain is DTGVSQNPRHKITKRGQNVTFRCDPISEHNRLYWYRQTLGQGPEFLTYFQNEAQLEKSRLLSDRFSAERPKGSFSTLEIQRTEQGDSAMYLCASSLGTDNEQFFGPGTRLTVL.

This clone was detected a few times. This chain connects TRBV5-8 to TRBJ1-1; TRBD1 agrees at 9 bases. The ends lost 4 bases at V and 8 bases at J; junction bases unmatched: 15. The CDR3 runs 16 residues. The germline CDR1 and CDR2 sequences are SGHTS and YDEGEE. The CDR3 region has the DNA TGTGCCAGCAGCCTTAAGCCGGGACAGGGCTCCCGAGAAGCTTTCTTT. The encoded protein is CASSLKPGQGSREAFF.

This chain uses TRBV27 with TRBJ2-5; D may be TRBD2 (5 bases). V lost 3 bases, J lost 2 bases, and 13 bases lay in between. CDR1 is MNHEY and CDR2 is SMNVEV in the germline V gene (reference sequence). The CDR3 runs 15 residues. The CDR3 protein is CASSFRFGLQETQYF. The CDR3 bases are TGTGCCAGCAGTTTTCGGTTCGGACTTCAAGAGACCCAGTACTTC.

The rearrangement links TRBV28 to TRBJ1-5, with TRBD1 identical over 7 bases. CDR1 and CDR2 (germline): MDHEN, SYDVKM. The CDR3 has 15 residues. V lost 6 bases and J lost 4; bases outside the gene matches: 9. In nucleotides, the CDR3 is TGTGCCAGCAGCTCCACAGGGGCCCGGAATCAGCCCCAGCATTTT. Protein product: CASSSTGARNQPQHF.

The CDR3 DNA sequence: TGTGCCTGGAATCCTAGCCACATAGAGACCCAGTACTTC. It codes for CAWNPSHIETQYF. The chain links TRBV30 to TRBJ2-5; a possible D gene is TRBD2 (5 bases). Germline values: CDR1 GTSNPN, CDR2 SVGIG (reference sequence). V was clipped by 4 bases and J by 4 bases, with 13 bases between them. The CDR3 length is 13 residues.

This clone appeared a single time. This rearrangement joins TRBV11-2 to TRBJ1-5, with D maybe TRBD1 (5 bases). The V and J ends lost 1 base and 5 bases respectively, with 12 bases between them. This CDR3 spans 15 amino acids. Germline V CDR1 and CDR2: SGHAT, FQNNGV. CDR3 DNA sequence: TGTGCCAGCAGCTTAGCTGGGACGACGGATCAGCCCCAGCATTTT. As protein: CASSLAGTTDQPQHF.

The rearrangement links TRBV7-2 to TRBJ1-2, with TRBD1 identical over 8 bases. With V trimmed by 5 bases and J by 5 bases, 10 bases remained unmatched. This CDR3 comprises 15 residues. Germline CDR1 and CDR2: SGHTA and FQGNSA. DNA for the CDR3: TGTGCCAGCAGCCTATCGGGACAGGTTACTTATGGCTACACCTTC. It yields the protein CASSLSGQVTYGYTF.

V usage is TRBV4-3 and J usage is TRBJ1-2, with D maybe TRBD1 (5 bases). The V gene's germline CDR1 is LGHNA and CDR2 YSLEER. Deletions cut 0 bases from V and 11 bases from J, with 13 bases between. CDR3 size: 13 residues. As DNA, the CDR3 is TGCGCCAGCAGCCAAGATTCGCAGGGATCTTACACCTTC. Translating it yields CASSQDSQGSYTF.

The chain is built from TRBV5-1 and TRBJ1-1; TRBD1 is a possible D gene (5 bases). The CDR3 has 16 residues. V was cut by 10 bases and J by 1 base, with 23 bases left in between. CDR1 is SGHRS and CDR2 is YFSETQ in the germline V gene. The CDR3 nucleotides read TGCGCCGGGGGAGCAGGGAGGTTTCGGGGGAACACTGAAGCTTTCTTT. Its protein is CAGGAGRFRGNTEAFF.

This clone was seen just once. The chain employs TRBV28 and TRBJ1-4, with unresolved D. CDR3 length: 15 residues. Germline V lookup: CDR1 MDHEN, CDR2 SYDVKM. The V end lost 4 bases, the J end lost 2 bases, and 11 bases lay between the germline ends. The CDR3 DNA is TGTGCCAGCAGTTCACGGACGTCCACTAATGAAAAACTGTTTTTT. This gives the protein CASSSRTSTNEKLFF.

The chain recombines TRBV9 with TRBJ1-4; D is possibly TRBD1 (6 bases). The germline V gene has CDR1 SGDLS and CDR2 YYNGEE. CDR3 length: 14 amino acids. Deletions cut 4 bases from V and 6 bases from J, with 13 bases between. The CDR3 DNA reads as TGTGCCAGCAGCCGCGGGGGGCGGGATGAAAAACTGTTTTTT. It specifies CASSRGGRDEKLFF.

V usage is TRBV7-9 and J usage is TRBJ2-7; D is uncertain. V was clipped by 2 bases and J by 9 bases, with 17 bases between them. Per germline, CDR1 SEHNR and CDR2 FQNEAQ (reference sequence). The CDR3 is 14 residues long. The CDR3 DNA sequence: TGTGCCAGCAGCTTAATTCCGGTGGATTATGGGCAGTACTTC. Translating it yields CASSLIPVDYGQYF.

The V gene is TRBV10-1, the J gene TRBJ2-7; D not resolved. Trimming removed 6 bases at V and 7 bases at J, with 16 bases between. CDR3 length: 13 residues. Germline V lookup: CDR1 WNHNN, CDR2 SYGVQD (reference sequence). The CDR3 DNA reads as TGCGCCAGCAGGGATCCGGAGATTGGAGAGCAGTACTTC. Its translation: CASRDPEIGEQYF.

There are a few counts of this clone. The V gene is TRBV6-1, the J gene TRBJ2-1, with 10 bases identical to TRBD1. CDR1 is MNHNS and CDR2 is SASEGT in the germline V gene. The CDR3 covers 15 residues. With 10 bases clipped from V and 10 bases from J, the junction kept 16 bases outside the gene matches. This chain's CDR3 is CAISPGTGEVGEQFF. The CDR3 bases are TGTGCCATCTCCCCCGGGACAGGGGAAGTAGGGGAGCAGTTCTTC.